Listed below are T cell receptor beta chains from one sample, sequenced in a study of blood T cell repertoires in COVID-19. Here immunoSEQ multiplex PCR was the method, and the copy in TCRdb shows in-frame clones only, minus some. This table has approximately 220,000 clones, 86% appearing once. Sequencing was carried out using peripheral blood. These receptors came from a woman in her forties or fifties with acute or convalescent COVID-19. The CDR3 runs from the conserved cysteine through the conserved F or W. The D gene is left open where the match is weak. A row's size may be missing; if present it is once, few, many or a size class.

TRBV5-1	TRBJ2-7	once	TRBD2	CASSFIGTSGGEQYF	TGCGCCAGCAGCTTCATAGGGACTAGCGGGGGAGAGCAGTACTTC
TRBV4-3	TRBJ1-5	NA	TRBD1	CASSQAQGTGQGFQPQHF	TGCGCCAGCAGCCAAGCTCAGGGAACGGGACAGGGCTTTCAGCCCCAGCATTTT
TRBV13	TRBJ2-3	NA	NA	CASTPYHRNPHPGDTQYF	TGTGCCAGCACCCCCTACCACAGGAACCCTCACCCTGGGGATACGCAGTATTTT
TRBV5-1	TRBJ2-2	once	NA	CASTETANTGELFF	TGCGCCAGCACGGAGACAGCGAACACCGGGGAGCTGTTTTTT
TRBV11-2	TRBJ1-3	NA	NA	CASSGQGNTIYF	TGTGCCAGCAGCGGCCAAGGAAACACCATATATTTT
TRBV7-7	TRBJ2-5	NA	NA	CASSSVGLGDKRQETQYF	TGTGCCAGCAGCTCCGTTGGCTTGGGGGACAAAAGACAAGAGACCCAGTACTTC
TRBV6-2/TRBV6-3	TRBJ2-5	NA	TRBD2	CASSPGLGTIRETQYF	TGTGCCAGCAGTCCCGGACTAGGGACGATTAGAGAGACCCAGTACTTC
TRBV6-5	TRBJ2-1	once	NA	CASSHLRGAPNEQFF	TGTGCCAGCAGTCACCTACGGGGGGCCCCCAATGAGCAGTTCTTC
TRBV29-1	TRBJ2-7	NA	TRBD2	CGVVGPSGSLTYEQYF	TGCGGCGTTGTTGGGCCTAGCGGGAGTCTCACCTACGAGCAGTACTTC
TRBV6-5	TRBJ2-5	NA	NA	CASRQEETQYF	TGTGCCAGCAGGCAGGAAGAGACCCAGTACTTC
TRBV19	TRBJ1-5	NA	NA	CATLDGEVAQPQHF	TGTGCCACCCTCGACGGGGAGGTAGCTCAGCCCCAGCATTTT